One sample yielded the 31 T cell receptor beta chains listed below, sequenced in a study of shared clonotypes between healthy human individuals. Naivety among CD8 cells was defined by CD45RO negativity and positive CCR7 selection, thereby excluding terminally differentiated effector memory CD45RA+ cells. Some clones are missing from TCRdb's copy, which holds only in-frame ones; the method was immunoSEQ multiplex PCR. The data show fewer than 1 million clones, approximately 96% seen once. The specimen sequenced was naive CD8+ T cells sorted from blood. Receptors originate from a man younger than 45 in good health.

V usage is TRBV4-1 and J usage is TRBJ1-1; TRBD1 is a possible D gene (6 bases). V was clipped by 11 bases and J by 2 bases, with 15 bases between them. The CDR3 consists of 13 residues. Germline V CDR1 and CDR2: MGHRA, YSYEKL. This CDR3 is CASGGRRNTEAFF. For the CDR3, the DNA is TGCGCCTCCGGGGGGCGTAGAAACACTGAAGCTTTCTTT.

The chain is built from TRBV6-5 and TRBJ1-2; 7 bases line up with TRBD1. Trimming removed 1 base from V and 3 bases from J; junction bases left unmatched: 5. Germline CDR1 reads MNHEY; CDR2 reads SVGAGI. The CDR3 loop spans 15 amino acids. The CDR3: CASSYYRGADYGYTF. The DNA for the CDR3 is TGTGCCAGCAGTTACTACAGGGGAGCGGACTATGGCTACACCTTC.

This chain links TRBV29-1 with TRBJ2-3; maybe TRBD2 (6 bases). V lost 3 bases and J lost 1, with 11 bases in between. This CDR3 comprises 14 residues. Germline lookup yields CDR1 SQVTM and CDR2 ANQGSEA. The CDR3 spells CSVEGGVGTDTQYF. For the CDR3, the DNA is TGCAGCGTTGAGGGGGGAGTTGGCACAGATACGCAGTATTTT.

The chain is built from TRBV27 and TRBJ2-7, with D perhaps TRBD2 (5 bases). V lost 6 bases, J lost 3 bases, and 15 bases lay in between. Per the germline V gene, CDR1 is MNHEY and CDR2 is SMNVEV (reference sequence). The CDR3 has 14 amino acids. The chain's CDR3 is CASSPGKSGYEQYF. CDR3 in DNA: TGTGCCAGCAGCCCCGGGAAATCCGGCTACGAGCAGTACTTC.

The rearrangement links TRBV19 to TRBJ2-2; D may be TRBD2 (5 bases). Per the germline V gene, CDR1 is LNHDA and CDR2 is SQIVND (reference sequence). V was pared by 3 bases and J by 5 bases, with 10 bases between. There are 14 residues in the CDR3. This CDR3 reads CASSIVWETGELFF. For the CDR3, the DNA is TGTGCCAGTAGTATTGTTTGGGAGACCGGGGAGCTGTTTTTT.

This rearrangement joins TRBV7-9 to TRBJ2-5; D remains ambiguous. Trimming took 3 bases from V and 3 from J, leaving 8 bases between them. The CDR3 totals 13 residues. Germline V gives CDR1 SEHNR, CDR2 FQNEAQ (reference sequence). The CDR3 nucleotides are TGTGCCAGCAGCTTTCCGGCCGAAGAGACCCAGTACTTC. It encodes CASSFPAEETQYF. The full variable domain, in which reference TRBV7-9 and TRBJ2-5 provide the parts outside the CDR3, is DTGVSQNPRHKITKRGQNVTFRCDPISEHNRLYWYRQTLGQGPEFLTYFQNEAQLEKSRLLSDRFSAERPKGSFSTLEIQRTEQGDSAMYLCASSFPAEETQYFGPGTRLLVL.

The chain combines TRBV2 with TRBJ2-3, with D hard to call. CDR1 and CDR2 from the germline V gene are SNHLY and FYNNEI. V dropped 6 bases and J dropped 7 bases, with 8 bases sitting between them. The CDR3 length is 11 residues. DNA for the CDR3: TGTGCCAGCAGATATAGCAATACGCAGTATTTT. Protein product: CASRYSNTQYF.

CDR3 coding DNA: TGTGCCAGCATTGAGGACAGCCGATACAATGAGCAGTTCTTC. Translated: CASIEDSRYNEQFF. V gene TRBV7-8 combines with J gene TRBJ2-1; possibly TRBD1 for D (6 bases). The germline gives CDR1 SGHVS, CDR2 FQNEAQ. CDR3 length: 14 residues. Trimming took off 7 bases at V and 4 bases at J, with 14 bases between the two ends. Complete variable domain (other parts from reference TRBV7-8 and TRBJ2-1): GAGVSQSPRYKVAKRGQDVALRCDPISGHVSLFWYQQALGQGPEFLTYFQNEAQLDKSGLPSDRFFAERPEGSVSTLKIQRTQQEDSAVYLCASIEDSRYNEQFFGPGTRLTVL.

This clone has only one observation. The chain carries TRBV7-8 and TRBJ2-1; D is unclear. Looked up from germline, CDR1 is SGHVS and CDR2 is FQNEAQ. This CDR3 has 13 residues. The V gene lost 7 bases and the J gene lost 0 bases, with 7 bases spanning the gap. The CDR3 bases are TGTGCCAGCAACGCGGCCTCCTACAATGAGCAGTTCTTC. Protein: CASNAASYNEQFF.

The V gene is TRBV18, the J gene TRBJ2-7; 14 bases map to TRBD2. Losses at the gene ends were 4 bases for V and 6 bases for J; bases not matched to a gene: 5. Per the germline V gene, CDR1 is KGHSH and CDR2 is LQKENI. The CDR3 totals 15 residues. CDR3 loop: CASSLGLAGGSEQYF. Here the CDR3 DNA reads TGTGCCAGCTCACTAGGACTAGCGGGAGGAAGCGAGCAGTACTTC. The whole variable domain, remainder taken from reference TRBV18 and TRBJ2-7, is NAGVMQNPRHLVRRRGQEARLRCSPMKGHSHVYWYRQLPEEGLKFMVYLQKENIIDESGMPKERFSAEFPKEGPSILRIQQVVRGDSAAYFCASSLGLAGGSEQYFGPGTRLTVT.

This chain connects TRBV15 to TRBJ2-7, with 11 bases fitting TRBD2. V lost 0 bases to trimming and J lost 7 bases; unmatched junction nucleotides: 2. Germline V lookup: CDR1 LNHNV, CDR2 YYDKDF (reference sequence). There are 14 residues in the CDR3. The CDR3: CATSREGLAEEQYF. The CDR3 nucleotides are TGTGCCACCAGCAGAGAGGGACTAGCGGAGGAGCAGTACTTC. The whole variable domain, remainder taken from reference TRBV15 and TRBJ2-7, is DAMVIQNPRYQVTQFGKPVTLSCSQTLNHNVMYWYQQKSSQAPKLLFHYYDKDFNNEADTPDNFQSRRPNTSFCFLDIRSPGLGDTAMYLCATSREGLAEEQYFGPGTRLTVT.

V usage is TRBV9 and J usage is TRBJ1-5; no firm D call. Germline CDR1 reads SGDLS; CDR2 reads YYNGEE. The CDR3 runs to 13 residues. Deletions cut 5 bases from V and 3 bases from J, with 9 bases between. The CDR3 protein is CASSAATNQPQHF. DNA of the CDR3: TGTGCCAGCAGTGCGGCTACCAATCAGCCCCAGCATTTT. The full variable domain, rest sourced from reference TRBV9 and TRBJ1-5, is DSGVTQTPKHLITATGQRVTLRCSPRSGDLSVYWYQQSLDQGLQFLIQYYNGEERAKGNILERFSAQQFPDLHSELNLSSLELGDSALYFCASSAATNQPQHFGDGTRLSIL.

The chain is built from TRBV7-9 and TRBJ2-7; 9 bases are shared with TRBD1. CDR1 and CDR2 (germline): SEHNR, FQNEAQ (reference sequence). Trimming at V came to 5 bases and at J to 6 bases, leaving 5 bases not matched to a gene. The CDR3 extends over 13 amino acids. The CDR3, as DNA: TGTGCCAGCAGCATCTGGACAGGGGCCGAGCAGTACTTC. Encoded protein: CASSIWTGAEQYF.

As to this clone: This specimen includes other DNA sequences encoding the same CDR3. The genes are TRBV4-1 and TRBJ2-7; the match to TRBD1 covers 7 bases. The CDR3 runs 14 residues. Trimming removed 4 bases from V and 2 bases from J; junction bases left unmatched: 5. In germline, CDR1 is MGHRA, CDR2 YSYEKL. In DNA form, the CDR3 reads TGCGCCAGCAGCCTAAGACAGGGTGCCTACGAGCAGTACTTC. Translation: CASSLRQGAYEQYF.

The V and J genes are TRBV27 and TRBJ2-1, with 14 bases identical to TRBD2. Germline V gives CDR1 MNHEY, CDR2 SMNVEV (reference sequence). This CDR3 contains 16 residues. J was trimmed by 7 bases and V by 5 bases; bases with no gene match: 7. CDR3 in amino acids: CASSILGTSGRNEQFF. DNA of the CDR3: TGTGCCAGCAGTATACTCGGGACTAGCGGGAGAAATGAGCAGTTCTTC.

As regards this clone: Compared with germline, one end of the junction differs, possibly owing to a read error. This chain uses TRBV14 with TRBJ2-7; no reliable D call. CDR3 size: 12 residues. CDR1 SGHDN and CDR2 FVKESK come from the germline V gene. The chain's CDR3 is CASSQDFAAPRF. The CDR3 DNA reads as TGTGCCAGCAGCCAAGATTTCGCTGCTCCCCGATTC.

The CDR3 bases are TGTGCCAGCAGGCCCAGGGATAGCAATCAGCCCCAGCATTTT. It yields the protein CASRPRDSNQPQHF. The chain joins TRBV28 to TRBJ1-5; TRBD1 might be the D (5 bases). The CDR3 totals 14 residues. Germline CDR1 reads MDHEN; CDR2 reads SYDVKM. The V gene lost 6 bases and the J gene lost 0 bases, with 9 bases spanning the gap. The full variable domain, with the rest looked up from reference TRBV28 and TRBJ1-5, is DVKVTQSSRYLVKRTGEKVFLECVQDMDHENMFWYRQDPGLGLRLIYFSYDVKMKEKGDIPEGYSVSREKKERFSLILESASTNQTSMYLCASRPRDSNQPQHFGDGTRLSIL.

The V gene is TRBV30, the J gene TRBJ2-1; D is undetermined. Germline loops: CDR1 GTSNPN, CDR2 SVGIG (reference sequence). CDR3 length: 11 residues. Trimming removed 1 base at V and 8 bases at J, with 6 bases between. The CDR3 sequence is CAWSGKHEQFF. CDR3 DNA: TGTGCCTGGAGTGGGAAACATGAGCAGTTCTTC. The full variable domain, in which reference TRBV30 and TRBJ2-1 provide the parts outside the CDR3, is SQTIHQWPATLVQPVGSPLSLECTVEGTSNPNLYWYRQAAGRGLQLLFYSVGIGQISSEVPQNLSASRPQDRQFILSSKKLLLSDSGFYLCAWSGKHEQFFGPGTRLTVL.

This clone has just one count. The rearrangement uses TRBV6-5 and TRBJ2-7; 11 bases align to TRBD2. Unmatched junction bases numbered 3, after V lost 7 bases and J lost 4 bases. CDR1 and CDR2 (germline): MNHEY, SVGAGI. This CDR3 is 13 amino acids long. For the CDR3, the DNA is TGTGCCAGCACCTGGACTAGCGGGTACGAGCAGTACTTC. Protein: CASTWTSGYEQYF.

The chain links TRBV7-9 to TRBJ2-1, with D uncertain. Germline-derived CDR1 and CDR2 are SEHNR and FQNEAQ (reference sequence). Trimming took 1 base from V and 8 from J, leaving 18 bases between them. The CDR3 length is 16 residues. The CDR3 DNA is TGTGCCAGCAGCTTAGGGGTCTCTACCTCCCTTTATGAGCAGTTCTTC. Protein: CASSLGVSTSLYEQFF.

The V gene is TRBV27, the J gene TRBJ2-2; 14 nucleotides align to TRBD2. The V and J ends lost 5 bases and 8 bases, in that order; junction bases with no gene match: 10. The CDR3 sequence is 17 residues long. Per germline, CDR1 MNHEY and CDR2 SMNVEV (reference sequence). The CDR3 DNA sequence: TGTGCCAGCAGTCCGAATCCGGGACTAGCGGGAGTAGGGGAGCTGTTTTTT. This translates into CASSPNPGLAGVGELFF.

The chain joins TRBV10-2 to TRBJ1-1, with unresolved D. Trimming stripped 5 bases from V and 8 bases from J, with 9 bases between. This CDR3 contains 11 residues. Germline values: CDR1 WSHSY, CDR2 SAAADI. In nucleotides, the CDR3 is TGCGCCAGCAGTCCAGGCGGGGAAGCTTTCTTT. Protein product: CASSPGGEAFF.

This chain links TRBV7-6 with TRBJ1-6, with a weak D call TRBD1 (5 bases). Deletions cut 5 bases from V and 9 bases from J, with 11 bases between. Per germline, CDR1 SGHVS and CDR2 FNYEAQ. The CDR3 consists of 13 residues. The CDR3 loop reads CASSLGPGSPLHF. The CDR3 DNA reads as TGTGCCAGCAGCCTGGGGCCGGGTTCACCCCTCCACTTT.

This sequence joins TRBV9 and TRBJ1-5; D is ambiguous. Trimming pared 6 bases from V and 0 bases from J, leaving 13 bases between. CDR1 is SGDLS and CDR2 is YYNGEE in the germline V gene. CDR3 size: 15 residues. The CDR3 DNA sequence: TGTGCCAGCACCCTAGACGAAAATAGCAATCAGCCCCAGCATTTT. Translating gives CASTLDENSNQPQHF.

This rearrangement joins TRBV7-6 to TRBJ2-7; 10 bases agree with TRBD1. After removal of 4 bases from V and 6 bases from J, the junction contained 0 bases not matched to a gene. Germline CDR1 is SGHVS and CDR2 is FNYEAQ. The CDR3 is 12 residues long. The chain's CDR3 is CASSWDRGEQYF. The CDR3 coding sequence is TGTGCCAGCAGCTGGGACAGGGGCGAGCAGTACTTC.

This sequence joins TRBV23-1 and TRBJ1-4, with TRBD1 matching over 8 bases. TRBV23-1 is given ORF status, its function remaining uncertain. Germline trimming cut 0 bases from V and 0 bases from J; bases unmatched to any gene: 6. This CDR3 is 18 amino acids long. The chain's CDR3 is CASSQSPRGRATNEKLFF. CDR3 nucleotide sequence: TGCGCCAGCAGTCAATCACCCAGGGGGCGAGCAACTAATGAAAAACTGTTTTTT.

The chain links TRBV27 to TRBJ2-1; 8 bases map to TRBD2. CDR1 MNHEY and CDR2 SMNVEV come from the germline V gene (reference sequence). Trimming took 3 bases from V and 1 from J; bases not matched to a gene: 5. This CDR3 has 16 residues. CDR3 nucleotides: TGTGCCAGCAGTTTCCATGTAGCGGGGTCCTACAATGAGCAGTTCTTC. Translating it yields CASSFHVAGSYNEQFF.

This clone occurred once. V and J are TRBV6-1 and TRBJ2-7; D may be TRBD1 (5 bases). Germline CDR1 reads MNHNS; CDR2 reads SASEGT. V shed 1 base and J shed 0 bases, with 10 bases lying between them. This CDR3 has 15 residues. CDR3 in amino acids: CASSEVWQGSYEQYF. CDR3 in DNA: TGTGCCAGCAGTGAAGTCTGGCAGGGCTCCTACGAGCAGTACTTC.

The chain links TRBV29-1 to TRBJ2-1; no definite D call. The CDR3 covers 15 residues. Per the germline V gene, CDR1 is SQVTM and CDR2 is ANQGSEA. V lost 1 base to trimming and J lost 0 bases, with 10 bases between them. DNA for the CDR3: TGCAGCGTTGAAGGTACCCAGGACTCCTACAATGAGCAGTTCTTC. Translated, it gives CSVEGTQDSYNEQFF.

The J gene is TRBJ2-7, the V gene TRBV11-2; D remains ambiguous. The CDR3 runs 13 residues. Germline V gives CDR1 SGHAT, CDR2 FQNNGV. Trimming cost V 2 bases and J 2 bases, with 7 bases left between them. CDR3 in DNA: TGTGCCAGCAGCTTACGGACGACCTACGAGCAGTACTTC. It translates to CASSLRTTYEQYF.

V gene TRBV5-1 combines with J gene TRBJ2-7; 7 bases line up with TRBD1. This CDR3 comprises 14 residues. The germline V gene has CDR1 SGHRS and CDR2 YFSETQ. Trimming took 6 bases from V and 0 from J; bases not matched to a gene: 6. CDR3 sequence (DNA): TGCGCCAGCAACCCGGGACAGAGCTCCTACGAGCAGTACTTC. Translating it yields CASNPGQSSYEQYF.